Reported below is one T cell receptor beta chain. The data derive from a study of blood T cell repertoires in COVID-19. CDR3 length equals 14 residues. Deletions cut 5 bases from V and 4 bases from J, with 11 bases between. Germline V CDR1 and CDR2: SEHNR, FQNEAQ (reference sequence). Study processing details: Amplification of reference gene primers provided the estimated nucleated cell counts. Profiling relied on immunoSEQ multiplex PCR, and the TCRdb table lists in-frame clones only, not all of them. That table gives V, J and clone size, and the DNA gave D and trimming. Here the sample spans about 240,000 clones, roughly 90% being singletons.

The source of this sequence is a man aged 55 to 70 with acute or convalescent COVID-19. This chain uses TRBV7-9 with TRBJ1-4; tentatively, D is TRBD1 (6 bases). The sample taken for sequencing was peripheral blood. The DNA of the CDR3 is TGTGCCAGCAGCCTCGACAGGAGTAATGAAAAACTGTTTTTT. This codes for CASSLDRSNEKLFF.